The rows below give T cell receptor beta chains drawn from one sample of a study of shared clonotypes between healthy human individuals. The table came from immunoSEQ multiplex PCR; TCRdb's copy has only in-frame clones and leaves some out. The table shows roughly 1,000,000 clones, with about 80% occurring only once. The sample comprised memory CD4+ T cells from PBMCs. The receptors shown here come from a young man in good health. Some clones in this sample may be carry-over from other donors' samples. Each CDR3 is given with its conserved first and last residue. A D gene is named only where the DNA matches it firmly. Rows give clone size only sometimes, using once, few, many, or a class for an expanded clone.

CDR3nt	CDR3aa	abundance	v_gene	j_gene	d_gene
TGCGCCAGCAGCCGAACAGGGGTCACTGAAGCTTTCTTT	CASSRTGVTEAFF	-	TRBV4-1	TRBJ1-1	TRBD1
TGTGCCAGCAGTTCACAGGTGGCGGGAGTCGGCACAGATACGCAGTATTTT	CASSSQVAGVGTDTQYF	-	TRBV28	TRBJ2-3	TRBD2
TGCAGTGCCGCACAGGGGGAGACCCAGTACTTC	CSAAQGETQYF	-	TRBV20-1	TRBJ2-5	TRBD1
TGCGCCAGCAGCTTGCAGGGGGACTATGGCTACACCTTC	CASSLQGDYGYTF	-	TRBV5-1	TRBJ1-2	TRBD1
TGTGCCAGCAGTGGTATAGCGGGAGGAGTCTACGAGCAGTACTTC	CASSGIAGGVYEQYF	few	TRBV28	TRBJ2-7	TRBD2
TGTGCCAGCAGAGATGCTAGCGGGAGGATATCAGAGACCCAGTACTTC	CASRDASGRISETQYF	-	TRBV6-6	TRBJ2-5	TRBD2
TGTGCCAGCAGCTCCATAAGGGACAGATTTAACACAGATACGCAGTATTTT	CASSSIRDRFNTDTQYF	once	TRBV7-8	TRBJ2-3	TRBD1
TGTGCCAGCGGTCCCGACGGGAATCAGCCCCAGCATTTT	CASGPDGNQPQHF	once	TRBV5-8	TRBJ1-5	-
TGTGCCAGCAGTCGGACTTTCGCCCTCTACGAGCAGTACTTC	CASSRTFALYEQYF	few	TRBV2	TRBJ2-7	-
TGCAGCGTTGAAGGGGCAGGGGGTCACTACGAGCAGTACTTC	CSVEGAGGHYEQYF	-	TRBV29-1	TRBJ2-7	TRBD1
TGTGCCAGCAGCTTACGGGGAGGTGGTAGAAATGAGCAGTTCTTC	CASSLRGGGRNEQFF	few	TRBV7-3	TRBJ2-1	-
TGTGCCAGCAGCTCTCTTAGCGGGGGAGAGCAGTTCTTC	CASSSLSGGEQFF	once	TRBV5-4	TRBJ2-1	TRBD2
TGTGCCAGCAGCCAAGGACTAGCGGGAGACTTCTACAATGAGCAGTTCTTC	CASSQGLAGDFYNEQFF	-	TRBV5-6	TRBJ2-1	TRBD2
TGTGCCAGCAGGGGTTGGACTGGGATTGACGAGCAGTACTTC	CASRGWTGIDEQYF	-	TRBV6-1	TRBJ2-7	-
TGTGCCAGCAGCTTAGCGGGACAGGGGAACTATGGCTACACCTTC	CASSLAGQGNYGYTF	once	TRBV7-9	TRBJ1-2	TRBD1
TGTGCCAGCAGCTTAAGGGTGTTGCGGGACGACAATGAGCAGTTCTTC	CASSLRVLRDDNEQFF	-	TRBV7-2	TRBJ2-1	-